The entry below gives a single TCR beta chain sequence along with its context. Ages ranged from about 18 to 89 years, with residence in more than 20 US areas. These data originate in a study of blood T cell repertoires in COVID-19. Whole-study context: T cells, B-cell-depleted T cells, or PBMCs provided the cDNA or gDNA that served as material.

The germline V gene encodes CDR1 SGHAT and CDR2 FQDESV (reference sequence). The V segment lost 2 bases and the J segment 8 bases; nucleotides outside the gene matches: 10. This CDR3 is 16 amino acids long. Libraries were prepared by immunoSEQ multiplex PCR; TCRdb keeps only in-frame clonotypes and omits some of them. The sample shows under 350,000 clones, around 86% of them seen only once. The V and J genes are TRBV11-1 and TRBJ2-3; 10 nucleotides line up with TRBD2. The specimen was PBMCs or T cells enriched from blood (not recorded which). The clonotype originates from a woman between 40 and 50 years old with acute COVID-19. The CDR3 spells CASSLPAAGGLVTQYF. In nucleotides, the CDR3 is TGTGCCAGCAGCTTACCGGCAGCGGGGGGGCTTGTTACGCAGTATTTT. The variable domain in full, with the rest retrieved from reference TRBV11-1 and TRBJ2-3, is EAEVAQSPRYKITEKSQAVAFWCDPISGHATLYWYRQILGQGPELLVQFQDESVVDDSQLPKDRFSAERLKGVDSTLKIQPAELGDSAMYLCASSLPAAGGLVTQYFGPGTRLTVL.